A single T cell receptor beta chain is shown here with its context. V gave up 5 bases and J gave up 8 bases, with 12 bases separating them. CDR3 length: 12 amino acids. The germline V gene encodes CDR1 SQVTM and CDR2 ANQGSEA. This sample is part of a study of OX40 agonist ivuxolimab in advanced cancers. On the study more broadly: With a range of 23 to 79, age averaged about 59 years, and around 83% were male.

Some clones are missing from TCRdb's copy, which holds only in-frame ones; the method was immunoSEQ multiplex PCR. The sample yields some 130,000 clones, approximately 92% seen once. Sequences were derived from CD4+ or CD8+ T cells sorted from blood, sampled in a trial of the OX40 agonist ivuxolimab. The chain links TRBV29-1 to TRBJ1-4; D is unresolved. The origin of this receptor is an adult with an advanced solid tumor such as melanoma, head and neck, liver or kidney cancer. CDR3 amino acids: CSVSQQQEKLFF. The CDR3 DNA reads TGCAGCGTTTCCCAACAGCAGGAAAAACTGTTTTTT.